The rows below give T cell receptor beta chains drawn from one sample of a study of PD-1 blockade in mismatch repair-deficient tumors. Generated by immunoSEQ multiplex PCR, the TCRdb table keeps only in-frame clones and is missing some. Of some 120,000 clones in the sample, about 86% were seen once. The sample here was peripheral blood, taken 44 weeks after starting pembrolizumab. All receptors derive from an adult with mismatch repair-deficient cancer. Both conserved end residues are part of each CDR3. D genes are given only for firm matches. Where a row states a size, it is once, few, many or the class of an expanded clone; other rows omit it.

d_call	clone_size	v_call	j_call	cdr3_aa	cdr3_nt
NA	NA	TRBV4-3	TRBJ1-2	CASSQVHSSGYTF	TGCGCCAGCAGCCAAGTCCACTCCTCTGGCTACACCTTC
TRBD2	few	TRBV5-1	TRBJ2-7	CASSLVASGIYEQYF	TGCGCCAGCAGCTTGGTTGCTAGCGGGATCTACGAGCAGTACTTC
NA	NA	TRBV4-1	TRBJ2-1	CASSQLVLGDNEQFF	TGCGCCAGCAGCCAACTAGTTTTGGGGGACAATGAGCAGTTCTTC
NA	NA	TRBV11-2	TRBJ2-2	CASSPRGVTGELFF	TGTGCCAGCAGCCCCCGAGGAGTGACCGGGGAGCTGTTTTTT
NA	NA	TRBV5-4	TRBJ2-7	CASSLDRDQNYEQYF	TGTGCCAGCAGCTTGGATCGGGACCAAAACTACGAGCAGTACTTC
NA	NA	TRBV14	TRBJ1-1	CASSPPRGVEAFF	TGTGCCAGCAGTCCCCCTCGGGGGGTCGAAGCTTTCTTT
TRBD1	NA	TRBV5-1	TRBJ1-2	CASSLVTGFYGYTF	TGCGCCAGCAGCTTGGTGACAGGGTTCTATGGCTACACCTTC
TRBD1	NA	TRBV6-5	TRBJ2-7	CASSPGTGVEQYF	TGTGCCAGCAGTCCCGGGACAGGGGTCGAGCAGTACTTC
NA	NA	TRBV30	TRBJ2-3	CAWSEGSGTDTQYF	TGTGCCTGGAGTGAGGGTAGCGGTACAGATACGCAGTATTTT
NA	NA	TRBV30	TRBJ2-2	CAWSIIRIDRTNTGELFF	TGTGCCTGGAGTATAATTAGAATCGACCGAACGAACACCGGGGAGCTGTTTTTT
NA	NA	TRBV5-5	TRBJ2-3	CASSPNYGPTDTQYF	TGTGCCAGCAGCCCAAACTATGGCCCCACAGATACGCAGTATTTT
TRBD2	once	TRBV9	TRBJ2-7	CASSEGASGYEQYF	TGTGCCAGCAGTGAGGGAGCTAGCGGCTACGAGCAGTACTTC
TRBD2	few	TRBV18	TRBJ2-7	CASHSGASSYEQYF	TGTGCCAGTCATAGCGGGGCAAGCTCCTACGAGCAGTACTTC
NA	NA	TRBV7-3	TRBJ2-3	CASSFPGTDTQYF	TGTGCCAGCAGCTTCCCCGGGACAGATACGCAGTATTTT
TRBD1	NA	TRBV9	TRBJ2-5	CASSVGVGDSQETQYF	TGTGCCAGCAGCGTAGGGGTGGGGGACAGCCAAGAGACCCAGTACTTC
NA	few	TRBV11-2	TRBJ1-4	CASSLSLRGRLSTNEKLFF	TGTGCCAGCAGCTTATCGCTCCGGGGGCGGCTGTCTACTAATGAAAAACTGTTTTTT
TRBD2	few	TRBV7-8	TRBJ2-7	CAIGTSGTYEQYF	TGTGCCATCGGGACTAGCGGGACCTACGAGCAGTACTTC
NA	NA	TRBV4-3	TRBJ1-1	CASSQNMENTEAFF	TGCGCCAGCAGCCAGAACATGGAGAACACTGAAGCTTTCTTT
TRBD1	once	TRBV30	TRBJ1-2	CAWSVPGRGNYGYTF	TGTGCCTGGAGTGTCCCTGGCAGGGGGAACTATGGCTACACCTTC
NA	NA	TRBV29-1	TRBJ2-2	CSVGPVGALELFF	TGCAGCGTCGGACCCGTGGGCGCCTTGGAGCTGTTTTTT
TRBD1	NA	TRBV19	TRBJ2-5	CASSPTGGLETQYF	TGTGCCAGTAGTCCTACAGGGGGGTTGGAGACCCAGTACTTC
NA	few	TRBV2	TRBJ2-7	CASRVTQEQYF	TGTGCCAGCAGGGTCACTCAGGAGCAGTACTTC
NA	NA	TRBV28	TRBJ2-7	CASRRAGPFEQYF	TGTGCCAGCAGGCGGGCGGGCCCTTTCGAGCAGTACTTC
NA	NA	TRBV10-3	TRBJ2-2	CAISPGTEGGELFF	TGTGCCATCAGTCCCGGGACGGAGGGAGGGGAGCTGTTTTTT
NA	NA	TRBV7-9	TRBJ1-2	CASSADALNYGYTF	TGTGCCAGCAGCGCCGATGCTCTTAACTATGGCTACACCTTC
NA	NA	TRBV6-4	TRBJ2-2	CASSEQGGDTGELFF	TGTGCCAGCAGTGAACAGGGAGGAGACACCGGGGAGCTGTTTTTT
NA	NA	TRBV7-9	TRBJ2-1	CASKDQPGTTYNEQFF	TGTGCCAGTAAGGACCAACCCGGGACAACCTACAATGAGCAGTTCTTC
TRBD2	NA	TRBV7-9	TRBJ2-7	CASSWSGGRIGEQYF	TGTGCCAGCAGCTGGAGTGGCGGGAGAATCGGCGAGCAGTACTTC
NA	NA	TRBV23-1	TRBJ2-7	CASSQQGGYEQYF	TGCGCCAGCAGTCAACAGGGTGGCTACGAGCAGTACTTC
NA	NA	TRBV18	TRBJ1-5	CASSLYRDQQPQHF	TGTGCCAGCTCACTTTACAGGGATCAACAGCCCCAGCATTTT
NA	NA	TRBV21-1	TRBJ2-2	CASSPTGTNTGELFF	TGTGCCAGCAGTCCTACGGGAACGAACACCGGGGAGCTGTTTTTT
TRBD2	NA	TRBV28	TRBJ2-1	CASSRLAGGFNEQFF	TGTGCCAGCAGTCGCCTAGCGGGAGGGTTCAATGAGCAGTTCTTC
NA	NA	TRBV5-1	TRBJ1-4	CASSPGSNEKLFF	TGCGCCAGCTCACCAGGGTCCAATGAAAAACTGTTTTTT
TRBD2	NA	TRBV5-5	TRBJ2-7	CASSLSYETSAYEQYF	TGTGCCAGCAGCTTGTCGTACGAGACTAGCGCCTACGAGCAGTACTTC
TRBD2	NA	TRBV27	TRBJ2-5	CASSYGTSGNAETQYF	TGTGCCAGCAGTTATGGGACTAGCGGGAACGCGGAGACCCAGTACTTC